This T cell receptor (beta chain) comes out of a study of shared clonotypes between healthy human individuals. Overall study context: Aged between 18 and 49, the donors were two women and three men. General study findings and limits: Non-shared clonotypes displayed generation probabilities falling below those of clonotypes present in all four donors. Read depth was anticipated to influence clonotype sharing among donors.

Naive CD8 cells, CD45RO-negative and positively selected for CCR7, excluded terminally differentiated effector memory CD45RA+ cells. Concerning this clone: What it binds is not known.

Sequencing used immunoSEQ multiplex PCR; TCRdb keeps in-frame clones, though not all of them. Of over 2 million clones listed, about 95% are singletons. V was trimmed by 3 bases and J by 0 bases, leaving 12 bases between them. From germline, CDR1 is SGDLS and CDR2 YYNGEE. This CDR3 comprises 15 residues. The sequenced sample was naive CD8+ T cells sorted from blood. This clonotype was sampled from a man between 18 and 35 years old in good health. This rearrangement joins TRBV9 to TRBJ2-5, with D possibly matching TRBD1 (5 bases). DNA for the CDR3: TGTGCCAGCAGCGCGCCCTCAGGGAACCAAGAGACCCAGTACTTC. Encoded protein: CASSAPSGNQETQYF.